These T cell receptor beta chains were read from a single sample in a study of blood T cell repertoires in COVID-19. The method was immunoSEQ multiplex PCR; TCRdb's version includes in-frame clones alone and lacks a portion of them. The sample carries roughly 250,000 clones, about 83% recorded once. Material: peripheral blood. All receptors derive from a human donor in a cohort sampled during active COVID-19. Each CDR3 is given with its conserved first and last residue. Each record gives: clone size, V gene, J gene, D gene, CDR3 protein, CDR3 DNA. D genes are given only for firm matches. The size entry is marked missing in some rows and otherwise reads once, few, many or a size class.

clone size: NA; V gene: TRBV11-2; J gene: TRBJ2-7; D gene: NA; CDR3 protein: CASSLNGEQYF; CDR3 DNA: TGTGCCAGCAGCTTAAACGGCGAGCAGTACTTC
clone size: NA; V gene: TRBV10-3; J gene: TRBJ2-3; D gene: TRBD1; CDR3 protein: CAISHGVRDRGRVTDTQYF; CDR3 DNA: TGTGCCATCAGTCATGGGGTTAGGGACAGGGGGCGCGTCACAGATACGCAGTATTTT
clone size: NA; V gene: TRBV27; J gene: TRBJ2-1; D gene: TRBD2; CDR3 protein: CASSFYSGGNEQFF; CDR3 DNA: TGTGCCAGCAGTTTTTATAGCGGGGGTAATGAGCAGTTCTTC
clone size: NA; V gene: TRBV5-1; J gene: TRBJ2-7; D gene: NA; CDR3 protein: CASSSAGTSKYEQYF; CDR3 DNA: TGCGCCAGCAGCTCCGCCGGGACTTCCAAATACGAGCAGTACTTC
clone size: NA; V gene: TRBV5-1; J gene: TRBJ2-2; D gene: NA; CDR3 protein: CASSLQGMDTGELFF; CDR3 DNA: TGCGCCAGCAGCTTACAGGGAATGGACACCGGGGAGCTGTTTTTT
clone size: NA; V gene: TRBV9; J gene: TRBJ2-1; D gene: NA; CDR3 protein: CASSVEARGSWEQFF; CDR3 DNA: TGTGCCAGCAGCGTAGAGGCCAGGGGTTCCTGGGAGCAGTTCTTC
clone size: NA; V gene: TRBV6-5; J gene: TRBJ2-1; D gene: TRBD1; CDR3 protein: CASTWLAGGSGEQFF; CDR3 DNA: TGTGCCAGTACTTGGCTGGCAGGGGGCTCAGGCGAGCAGTTCTTC
clone size: NA; V gene: TRBV5-6; J gene: TRBJ2-7; D gene: NA; CDR3 protein: CASSYRETFYEQYF; CDR3 DNA: TGTGCCAGCAGCTACCGGGAGACTTTTTATGAGCAGTACTTC
clone size: NA; V gene: TRBV7-9; J gene: TRBJ1-3; D gene: TRBD1; CDR3 protein: CASSPRDSGNTIYF; CDR3 DNA: TGTGCCAGCAGCCCTCGGGACAGCGGAAACACCATATATTTT
clone size: few; V gene: TRBV2; J gene: TRBJ1-1; D gene: NA; CDR3 protein: CASSPQGEAFF; CDR3 DNA: TGTGCCAGCAGTCCACAGGGTGAAGCTTTCTTT
clone size: NA; V gene: TRBV15; J gene: TRBJ2-7; D gene: NA; CDR3 protein: CATSSLDIVSYEQYF; CDR3 DNA: TGTGCCACCAGCAGTTTGGACATCGTAAGCTACGAGCAGTACTTC